A single T cell receptor beta chain is shown here with its context. Its antigen is not identified. Each HIV participant was treated in the United States. V lost 2 bases to trimming and J lost 2 bases; unmatched junction nucleotides: 8. Looked up from germline, CDR1 is MGHRA and CDR2 is YSYEKL. This CDR3 region has 16 residues. This record comes from a study of long-term antiretroviral therapy in people with HIV. Study conclusions and caveats: Subsequent to ART, diversity was augmented yet persisted below that of transplant donor controls.

Samples were assayed with immunoSEQ v3.0 at survey level. This table comes from immunoSEQ multiplex PCR, and its TCRdb copy is limited to in-frame clones, with some not included. The repertoire holds over 25,000 clones, with roughly 93% as singletons. The sequence was collected from a man aged 35-49 years with HIV. The chain combines TRBV4-1 with TRBJ2-7; TRBD2 agrees at 8 bases. Sequences were derived from unsorted PBMCs, sampled 6.2 years after starting antiretroviral therapy. The CDR3 is CASSQFHGRGTYEQYF. For the CDR3, the DNA is TGCGCCAGCAGCCAATTTCACGGGAGGGGCACCTACGAGCAGTACTTC.